This T cell receptor (beta chain) derives from a study of beta chain features in type 1 diabetes. Study summary: Investigators examined 107,917,701 sorted cells across all samples.

The germline gives CDR1 MNHEY, CDR2 SVGAGI. The CDR3 spans 15 residues. V shed 6 bases and J 9 bases; nucleotides not matched to a gene: 9. Whole-study findings and limits: Researchers report that Type 1 diabetes patients had moderately but significantly shorter TCRB CDR3s across all four CD4+ subsets. These data did not resolve whether HLA type affects TCRB rearrangement. More deletions and fewer insertions at VDJ junctions were seen in type 1 diabetes patients.

The whole isolated RNA underwent reverse transcription, so sequencing captured expressed TCRB transcripts. The table came from immunoSEQ multiplex PCR; TCRdb's copy has only in-frame clones and leaves some out. Seen here are 500,000 to 650,000 clones, roughly an eighth observed once, and the top ten hold roughly 0.12%. This clone turned up a few times. No antigen is known for it. Markers CD45RO/CCR7/CD25/CD127/CD95/CD27 served to sort CD4+ naive, central memory, regulatory and stem cell-like memory cells. This clonotype originated in a man under 40 with type 1 diabetes. The V and J genes are TRBV6-5 and TRBJ1-6, with 9 bases fitting TRBD1. Source material: naive CD4+ T cells from blood. CDR3 nucleotides: TGTGCCAGCAGGTCCGGGACAGGGTGGACTTCACCCCTCCACTTT. It is translated as CASRSGTGWTSPLHF.